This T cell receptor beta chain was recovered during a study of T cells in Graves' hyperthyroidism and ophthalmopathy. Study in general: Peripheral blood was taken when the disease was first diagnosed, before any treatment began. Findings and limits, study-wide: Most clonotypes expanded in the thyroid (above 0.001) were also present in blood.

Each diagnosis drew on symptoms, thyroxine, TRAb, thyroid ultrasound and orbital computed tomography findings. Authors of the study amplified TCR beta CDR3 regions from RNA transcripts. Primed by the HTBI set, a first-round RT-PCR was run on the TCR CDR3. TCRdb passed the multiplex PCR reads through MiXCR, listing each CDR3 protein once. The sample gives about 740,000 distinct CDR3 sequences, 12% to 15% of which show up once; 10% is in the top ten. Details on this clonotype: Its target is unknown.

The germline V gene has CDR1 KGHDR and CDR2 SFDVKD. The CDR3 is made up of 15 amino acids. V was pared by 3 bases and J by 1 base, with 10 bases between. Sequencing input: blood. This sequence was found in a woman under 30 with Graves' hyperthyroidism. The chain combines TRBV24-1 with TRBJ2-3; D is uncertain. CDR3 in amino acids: CATSDLNLGTDTQYF. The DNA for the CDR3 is TGTGCCACCAGTGATCTCAACCTGGGCACAGATACGCAGTATTTT.